The clone carrying this TCR beta chain was seen once. Trimming stripped 5 bases from V and 4 bases from J, with 8 bases between. Germline V CDR1 and CDR2: LGHNA, YNFKEQ. The CDR3 sequence is 13 residues long. The data originate from a study of T-cell reconstitution after alpha-beta-depleted transplantation in children. Unique molecular identifiers were incorporated into the prepared TCRbeta library. TCRdb re-called the PCR reads with MiXCR, one entry per CDR3 protein. Found here are about 400,000 distinct CDR3 sequences, about an eighth of them singletons; the top ten hold approximately 4.2%. This receptor was identified in a human donor who donated a stem cell graft to a child with Fanconi anemia. J is TRBJ2-2 and V is TRBV4-2, with a possible D match to TRBD2 (5 bases). The sequenced sample was PBMCs, obtained from the stem cell graft. The CDR3 coding sequence is TGTGCCAGCAGCTGGACTTCCACCGGGGAGCTGTTTTTT. Its protein is CASSWTSTGELFF.